Each of the 3 T cell receptor beta chains below was sequenced from the same sample in a study of tumor-infiltrating lymphocytes in primary liver carcinoma. TCR beta cDNA was prepared out of approximately 500 ng total RNA by means of a constant-region primer. Generation of the TCR beta libraries relied on three nested multiplex PCR rounds using slightly modified ARM-PCR. PCR rounds one and two used TRBV1-TRBV30 forward primers with a C-beta reverse primer for 10 cycles each. Each CDR3 protein gets one entry after TCRdb re-called the multiplex PCR reads with MiXCR. This table has about 60,000 distinct CDR3 sequences, about 71% appearing once. Extraction of RNA together with DNA used 20-30 mg of unsorted bulk tissue. Sequenced sample: liver tumor tissue from sampling region 4. The subset is: tumor region T4, right-lateral pole. The receptor set was obtained from a man in his forties with primary liver carcinoma and hepatitis B virus infection.

Points on this clonotype: One base away lies a much larger clone, so this may be a sequencing read error. It is likely a read error, because the conserved phenylalanine at the end of the CDR3 is missing. The chain links TRBV4-2 to TRBJ2-3, with 10 bases lining up with TRBD2. Germline V gene lookup returns CDR1 LGHNA and CDR2 YNFKEQ. Unmatched junction bases numbered 10, after V lost 1 base and J lost 3 bases. CDR3 length equals 18 residues. CDR3 coding DNA: TGTGCCAGCAGCCAAGTTGAGGGTGGTAGCGGGGGGACAGATACGCAGTATTTG. Translating it yields CASSQVEGGSGGTDTQYL.

As for this clonotype: The junction differs from germline at one of its ends, possibly a read error. The chain is built from TRBV6-5 and TRBJ2-7, with D possibly TRBD2 on 6 matching bases. This CDR3 is 16 amino acids long. From germline, CDR1 is MNHEY and CDR2 SVGAGI. The CDR3 nucleotides read TGTGCCAGCGGTTACACCCTCGGAGGGGAGGCCTACGAGCAGTACTTC. Translated, it gives CASGYTLGGEAYEQYF.

This sequence joins TRBV28 and TRBJ1-1; D unclear. V shed 9 bases and J shed 8 bases, with 16 bases lying between them. Germline V gene data show CDR1 as MDHEN and CDR2 as SYDVKM. This CDR3 has 12 residues. The DNA of the CDR3 is TGTGCCAGGAGCTTACAGATCACCGAAGCTTTCTTT. This translates into CARSLQITEAFF. The entire variable domain, with the rest obtained from reference TRBV28 and TRBJ1-1, is as follows: DVKVTQSSRYLVKRTGEKVFLECVQDMDHENMFWYRQDPGLGLRLIYFSYDVKMKEKGDIPEGYSVSREKKERFSLILESASTNQTSMYLCARSLQITEAFFGQGTRLTVV.